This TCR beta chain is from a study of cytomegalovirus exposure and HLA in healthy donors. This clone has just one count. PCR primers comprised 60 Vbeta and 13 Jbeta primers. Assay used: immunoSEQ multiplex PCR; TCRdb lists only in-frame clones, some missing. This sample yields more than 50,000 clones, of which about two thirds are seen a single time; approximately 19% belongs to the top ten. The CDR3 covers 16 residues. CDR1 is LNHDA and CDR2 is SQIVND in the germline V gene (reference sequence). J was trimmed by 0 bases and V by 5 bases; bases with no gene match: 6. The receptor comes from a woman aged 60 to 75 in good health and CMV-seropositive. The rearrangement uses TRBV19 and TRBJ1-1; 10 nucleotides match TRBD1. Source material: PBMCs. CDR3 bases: TGTGCCAGTAGTGGCTCGGGACAGGGGTTGAACACTGAAGCTTTCTTT. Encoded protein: CASSGSGQGLNTEAFF.